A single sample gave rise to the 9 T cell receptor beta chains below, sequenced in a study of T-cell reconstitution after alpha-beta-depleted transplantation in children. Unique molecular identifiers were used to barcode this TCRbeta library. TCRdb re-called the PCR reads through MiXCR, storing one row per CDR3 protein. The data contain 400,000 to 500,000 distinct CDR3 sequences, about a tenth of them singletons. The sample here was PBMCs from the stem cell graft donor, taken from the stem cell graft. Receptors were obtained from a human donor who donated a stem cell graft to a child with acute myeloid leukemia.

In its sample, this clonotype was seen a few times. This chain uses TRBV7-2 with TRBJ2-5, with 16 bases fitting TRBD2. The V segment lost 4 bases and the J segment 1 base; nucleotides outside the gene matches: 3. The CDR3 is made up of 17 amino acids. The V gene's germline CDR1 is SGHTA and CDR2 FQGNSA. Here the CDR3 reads CASSWGLAGGTQETQYF. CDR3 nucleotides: TGTGCCAGCAGCTGGGGACTAGCGGGAGGGACCCAAGAGACCCAGTACTTC.

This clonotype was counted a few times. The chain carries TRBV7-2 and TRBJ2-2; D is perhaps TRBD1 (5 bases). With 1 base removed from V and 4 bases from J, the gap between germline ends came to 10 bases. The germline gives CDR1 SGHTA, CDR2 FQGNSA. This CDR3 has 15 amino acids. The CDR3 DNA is TGTGCCAGCAGCTTAGTAGGACAAAGCACCGGGGAGCTGTTTTTT. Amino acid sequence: CASSLVGQSTGELFF.

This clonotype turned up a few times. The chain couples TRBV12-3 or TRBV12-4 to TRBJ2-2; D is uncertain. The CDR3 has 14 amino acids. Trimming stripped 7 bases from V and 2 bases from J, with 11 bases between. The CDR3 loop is CASTLPGNTGELFF. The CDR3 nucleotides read TGTGCCAGCACCTTACCAGGAAACACCGGGGAGCTGTTTTTT.

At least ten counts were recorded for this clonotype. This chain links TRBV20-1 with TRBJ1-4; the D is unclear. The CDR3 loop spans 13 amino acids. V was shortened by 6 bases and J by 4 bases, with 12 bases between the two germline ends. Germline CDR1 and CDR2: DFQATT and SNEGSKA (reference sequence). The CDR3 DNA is TGCAGTGCCCTGGACCGCCTTAATGAAAAACTGTTTTTT. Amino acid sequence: CSALDRLNEKLFF.

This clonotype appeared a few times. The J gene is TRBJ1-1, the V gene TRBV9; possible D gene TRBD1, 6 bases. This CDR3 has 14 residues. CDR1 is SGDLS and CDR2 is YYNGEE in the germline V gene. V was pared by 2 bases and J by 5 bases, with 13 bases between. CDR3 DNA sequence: TGTGCCAGCAGCGTCGAGAGCAGGGGTACTGAAGCTTTCTTT. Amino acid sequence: CASSVESRGTEAFF.

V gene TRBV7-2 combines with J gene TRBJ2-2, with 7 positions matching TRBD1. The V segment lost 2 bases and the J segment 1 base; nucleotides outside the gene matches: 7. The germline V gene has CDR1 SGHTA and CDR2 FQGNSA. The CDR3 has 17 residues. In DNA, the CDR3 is TGTGCCAGCAGCTTAATGTATCGGGACAGGAACACCGGGGAGCTGTTTTTT. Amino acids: CASSLMYRDRNTGELFF.

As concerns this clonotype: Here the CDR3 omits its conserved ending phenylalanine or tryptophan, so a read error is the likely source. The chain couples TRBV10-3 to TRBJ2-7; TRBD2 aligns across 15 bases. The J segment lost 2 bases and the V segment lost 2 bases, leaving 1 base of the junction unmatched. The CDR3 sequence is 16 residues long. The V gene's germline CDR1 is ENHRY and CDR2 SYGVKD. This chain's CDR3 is CAISEGLAGGAYEQYI. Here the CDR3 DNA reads TGTGCCATCAGTGAGGGACTAGCGGGGGGGGCCTACGAGCAGTACATC.

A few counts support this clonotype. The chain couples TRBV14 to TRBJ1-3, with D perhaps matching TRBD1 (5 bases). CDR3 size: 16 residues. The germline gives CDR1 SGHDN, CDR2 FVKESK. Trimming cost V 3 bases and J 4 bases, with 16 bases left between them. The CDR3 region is CASSHSWRGTGNTIYF. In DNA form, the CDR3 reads TGTGCCAGCAGCCATTCCTGGAGGGGTACGGGAAACACCATATATTTT.

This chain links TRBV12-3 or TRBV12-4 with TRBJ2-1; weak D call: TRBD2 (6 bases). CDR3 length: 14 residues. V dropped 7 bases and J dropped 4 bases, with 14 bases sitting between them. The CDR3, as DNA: TGTGCCAGCAAAGCGGAGGGGTTTTACAATGAGCAGTTCTTC. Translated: CASKAEGFYNEQFF.